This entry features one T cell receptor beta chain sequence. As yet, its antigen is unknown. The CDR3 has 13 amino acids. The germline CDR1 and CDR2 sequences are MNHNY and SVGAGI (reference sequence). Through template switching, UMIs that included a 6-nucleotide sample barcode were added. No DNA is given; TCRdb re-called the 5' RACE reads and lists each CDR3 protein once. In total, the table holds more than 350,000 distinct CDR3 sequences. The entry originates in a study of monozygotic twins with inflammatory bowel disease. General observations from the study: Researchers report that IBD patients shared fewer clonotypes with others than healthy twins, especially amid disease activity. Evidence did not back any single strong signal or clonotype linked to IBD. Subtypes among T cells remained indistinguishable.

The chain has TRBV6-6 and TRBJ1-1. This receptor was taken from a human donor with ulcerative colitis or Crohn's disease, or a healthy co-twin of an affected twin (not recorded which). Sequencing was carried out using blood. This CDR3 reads CASGRLPNTEAFF.